A selection of T cell receptor beta chains follows, all from one sample in a study of blood T cell repertoires in COVID-19. TCRdb's table, derived via immunoSEQ multiplex PCR, lists solely in-frame clones and lacks some. The table lists about 210,000 clones, approximately 91% of them singletons. Source material: peripheral blood. These receptors were taken from a woman between 40 and 55 years old with acute or convalescent COVID-19. Both conserved end residues are part of each CDR3. A D gene is named only where the DNA matches it firmly. Clone size, where shown, is once, few, many, or a class for clones that have expanded.

CDR3 protein: CASSRLPKGNTEAFF
CDR3 DNA: TGTGCCAGCAGCAGGCTTCCCAAAGGGAACACTGAAGCTTTCTTT
V gene: TRBV6-5
D gene: NA
clone size: NA
CDR3 length: 15
J gene: TRBJ1-1

CDR3 protein: CASSLAGTRQETQYF
CDR3 DNA: TGCGCCAGCAGCTTGGCCGGGACTCGACAAGAGACCCAGTACTTC
V gene: TRBV5-1
D gene: NA
clone size: NA
CDR3 length: 15
J gene: TRBJ2-5

CDR3 protein: CASSPNRGNQPQHF
CDR3 DNA: TGCGCCAGCAGCCCTAACAGGGGCAATCAGCCCCAGCATTTT
V gene: TRBV10-1
D gene: NA
clone size: NA
CDR3 length: 14
J gene: TRBJ1-5

CDR3 protein: CASSLNWDTQYF
CDR3 DNA: TGCGCCAGCAGCTTGAACTGGGATACGCAGTATTTT
V gene: TRBV5-1
D gene: NA
clone size: NA
CDR3 length: 12
J gene: TRBJ2-3

CDR3 protein: CASSSPSSYNEQFF
CDR3 DNA: TGTGCCAGTAGCTCTCCTAGCTCCTACAATGAGCAGTTCTTC
V gene: TRBV19
D gene: NA
clone size: NA
CDR3 length: 14
J gene: TRBJ2-1

CDR3 protein: CATSDPPGLSYNTQYF
CDR3 DNA: TGTGCCACCAGTGATCCCCCGGGACTGTCGTATAATACGCAGTATTTT
V gene: TRBV24-1
D gene: NA
clone size: NA
CDR3 length: 16
J gene: TRBJ2-3

CDR3 protein: CASSQVGQEQYGYTF
CDR3 DNA: TGTGCCAGCAGCCAAGTAGGACAGGAACAATATGGCTACACCTTC
V gene: TRBV14
D gene: TRBD1
clone size: NA
CDR3 length: 15
J gene: TRBJ1-2

CDR3 protein: CATSDSGLSQETQYF
CDR3 DNA: TGTGCCACCAGTGATTCGGGACTCAGCCAAGAGACCCAGTACTTC
V gene: TRBV24-1
D gene: NA
clone size: NA
CDR3 length: 15
J gene: TRBJ2-5

CDR3 protein: CASSGLMGGTEAFF
CDR3 DNA: TGTGCCAGCAGTGGGCTGATGGGGGGAACTGAAGCTTTCTTT
V gene: TRBV2
D gene: NA
clone size: NA
CDR3 length: 14
J gene: TRBJ1-1

CDR3 protein: CASSLGPSGFNEQFF
CDR3 DNA: TGTGCCAGCAGCTTAGGGCCTAGCGGCTTCAATGAGCAGTTCTTC
V gene: TRBV11-3
D gene: TRBD2
clone size: NA
CDR3 length: 15
J gene: TRBJ2-1

CDR3 protein: CASSEYRGVGSNEKLFF
CDR3 DNA: TGTGCCAGCAGTGAATACCGGGGAGTTGGGTCTAATGAAAAACTGTTTTTT
V gene: TRBV25-1
D gene: NA
clone size: NA
CDR3 length: 17
J gene: TRBJ1-4

CDR3 protein: CASSSTGGFYGYTF
CDR3 DNA: TGCGCCAGCAGCTCTACAGGGGGTTTCTATGGCTACACCTTC
V gene: TRBV4-1
D gene: TRBD1
clone size: NA
CDR3 length: 14
J gene: TRBJ1-2

CDR3 protein: CASSKAKRVWPQHF
CDR3 DNA: TGTGCCAGCAGCAAAGCGAAGAGGGTCTGGCCCCAGCATTTT
V gene: TRBV21-1
D gene: NA
clone size: few
CDR3 length: 14
J gene: TRBJ1-5

CDR3 protein: CASSLSRGQGAGELFF
CDR3 DNA: TGTGCCAGCAGCCTTAGTAGGGGGCAAGGGGCCGGGGAGCTGTTTTTT
V gene: TRBV11-2
D gene: TRBD1
clone size: NA
CDR3 length: 16
J gene: TRBJ2-2

CDR3 protein: CASSPGQFTDTQYF
CDR3 DNA: TGTGCCAGCAGCCCAGGACAGTTCACAGATACGCAGTATTTT
V gene: TRBV7-3
D gene: NA
clone size: NA
CDR3 length: 14
J gene: TRBJ2-3

CDR3 protein: CASSLQGGTEAFF
CDR3 DNA: TGTGCCAGCAGCCTACAGGGGGGGACTGAAGCTTTCTTT
V gene: TRBV7-3
D gene: TRBD1
clone size: NA
CDR3 length: 13
J gene: TRBJ1-1